Listed here are 13 T cell receptor beta chains from one sample, sequenced in a study of CD8 T cells in Susac syndrome. After extraction with the RNeasy kit, about 0.5 to 1 ug of the RNA was reverse transcribed using random hexamers. Each CDR3 protein is one row after TCRdb ran MiXCR on the immunoSEQ multiplex PCR reads. This table holds about 110,000 distinct CDR3 sequences, roughly 94% found once. What was sequenced was CD8+ T cells from PBMCs. These receptors came from a human donor with Susac syndrome.

CDR3 loop: CSVFGHSMNTEAFF. The CDR3 DNA follows: TGCAGCGTTTTCGGACACAGCATGAACACTGAAGCTTTCTTT. The chain is built from TRBV29-1 and TRBJ1-1, with D possibly TRBD1 on 5 matching bases. Trimming removed 5 bases at V and 0 bases at J, with 13 bases between. CDR1 SQVTM and CDR2 ANQGSEA come from the germline V gene. This CDR3 region has 14 residues.

The chain couples TRBV7-9 to TRBJ2-5; the match to TRBD2 covers 7 bases. The length of the CDR3 is 14 residues. Germline lookup yields CDR1 SEHNR and CDR2 FQNEAQ (reference sequence). Trimming removed 5 bases from V and 7 bases from J; junction bases left unmatched: 10. Here the CDR3 reads CASSPTLGEGTQYF. The CDR3 DNA follows: TGTGCCAGCAGCCCTACCTTGGGGGAGGGGACCCAGTACTTC.

The CDR3 sequence: CASSLRDERSGEQFF. CDR3 bases: TGTGCCAGCAGCCTCCGGGACGAGAGAAGCGGGGAGCAGTTCTTC. This chain connects TRBV9 to TRBJ2-1, with a weak D call TRBD2 (6 bases). V was pared by 4 bases and J by 10 bases, with 21 bases between. The CDR3 is made up of 15 amino acids. Germline-derived CDR1 and CDR2 are SGDLS and YYNGEE.

For the CDR3, the DNA is TGTGCCAGCAGTGCCTCGGGCGAGCAGTACTTC. As protein: CASSASGEQYF. The chain carries TRBV25-1 and TRBJ2-7; D unresolved. CDR1 and CDR2 (germline): MGHDK, SYGVNS. The CDR3 runs to 11 residues. V was cut by 4 bases and J by 6 bases, with 7 bases left in between.

The chain uses TRBV20-1 and TRBJ1-1; no definite D call. The germline V and J ends were trimmed by 6 bases and 11 bases, with 16 bases remaining between them. CDR1 is DFQATT, CDR2 SNEGSKA, per germline (reference sequence). The CDR3 is 11 residues long. CDR3 sequence reads: CSAKSVAEAFF. In nucleotides, the CDR3 is TGCAGTGCCAAATCCGTGGCGGAGGCTTTCTTT.

The gene calls are TRBV5-6 and TRBJ2-7; 8 bases map to TRBD2. Germline values: CDR1 SGHDT, CDR2 YYEEEE. The V segment lost 9 bases and the J segment 5 bases; nucleotides outside the gene matches: 13. There are 14 residues in the CDR3. CDR3 bases: TGTGCCACAGGACGGGGGGGTCGGTGGGACGAGCAGTACTTC. Encoded protein: CATGRGGRWDEQYF.

V is TRBV11-2 and J is TRBJ2-3; 12 positions agree with TRBD2. Germline V gene sequence: CDR1 SGHAT, CDR2 FQNNGV. Trimming removed 0 bases from V and 4 bases from J; junction bases left unmatched: 2. The length of the CDR3 is 16 residues. This chain's CDR3 is CASSLELAGGSDTQYF. CDR3 DNA: TGTGCCAGCAGCTTAGAACTAGCGGGGGGATCAGATACGCAGTATTTT. The full variable domain, rest sourced from reference TRBV11-2 and TRBJ2-3, is EAGVAQSPRYKIIEKRQSVAFWCNPISGHATLYWYQQILGQGPKLLIQFQNNGVVDDSQLPKDRFSAERLKGVDSTLKIQPAKLEDSAVYLCASSLELAGGSDTQYFGPGTRLTVL.

The chain is built from TRBV27 and TRBJ1-5, with D unclear. V was clipped by 4 bases and J by 2 bases, with 3 bases between them. Germline V lookup: CDR1 MNHEY, CDR2 SMNVEV (reference sequence). CDR3 size: 12 residues. The CDR3 DNA follows: TGTGCCAGCAGTTCCGGCAATCAGCCCCAGCATTTT. It yields the protein CASSSGNQPQHF.

The chain combines TRBV7-6 with TRBJ2-1; D remains ambiguous. V lost 1 base, J lost 6 bases, and 7 bases lay in between. The germline CDR1 and CDR2 sequences are SGHVS and FNYEAQ. The CDR3 has 13 residues. CDR3 in amino acids: CASSLGSINEQFF. The CDR3 DNA reads as TGTGCCAGCAGCTTAGGTTCTATCAATGAGCAGTTCTTC.

This clonotype was observed once. The rearrangement uses TRBV5-1 and TRBJ2-7, with 10 bases identical to TRBD1. CDR3 length: 14 residues. The germline gives CDR1 SGHRS, CDR2 YFSETQ. The J segment lost 7 bases and the V segment lost 0 bases, leaving 4 bases of the junction unmatched. CDR3: CASSLGQGAREQYF. The CDR3 coding sequence is TGCGCCAGCAGCTTGGGACAGGGGGCGCGTGAGCAGTACTTC.

The chain uses TRBV12-3 or TRBV12-4 and TRBJ2-7; D remains unclear. With 5 bases removed from V and 3 bases from J, the gap between germline ends came to 5 bases. The CDR3 has 11 residues. The CDR3 spells CASSDHYEQYF. The CDR3 DNA reads TGTGCCAGCAGTGACCACTACGAGCAGTACTTC.

The rearrangement uses TRBV27 and TRBJ2-1; D is unresolved. V was pared by 5 bases and J by 3 bases, with 5 bases between. The CDR3 totals 12 residues. Germline V gives CDR1 MNHEY, CDR2 SMNVEV (reference sequence). The chain's CDR3 is CASSPGYNEQFF. DNA for the CDR3: TGTGCCAGCAGTCCCGGCTACAATGAGCAGTTCTTC.

This clonotype appeared once. V and J are TRBV4-1 and TRBJ2-1; no reliable D call. CDR3 size: 16 residues. Germline V gene data show CDR1 as MGHRA and CDR2 as YSYEKL. Trimming cost V 0 bases and J 0 bases, with 9 bases left between them. The CDR3 here is CASSQEAPSSYNEQFF. In DNA form, the CDR3 reads TGCGCCAGCAGCCAAGAGGCTCCCAGCTCCTACAATGAGCAGTTCTTC.